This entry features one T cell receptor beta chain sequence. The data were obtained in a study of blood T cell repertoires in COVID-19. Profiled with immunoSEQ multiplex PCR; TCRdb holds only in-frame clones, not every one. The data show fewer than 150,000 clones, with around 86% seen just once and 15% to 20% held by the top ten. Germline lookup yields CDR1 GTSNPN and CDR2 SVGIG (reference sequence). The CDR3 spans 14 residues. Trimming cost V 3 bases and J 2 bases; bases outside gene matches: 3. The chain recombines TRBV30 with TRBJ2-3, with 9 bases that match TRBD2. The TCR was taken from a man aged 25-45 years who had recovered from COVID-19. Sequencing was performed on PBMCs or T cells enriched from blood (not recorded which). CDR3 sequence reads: CAWRREGLTDTQYF. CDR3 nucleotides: TGTGCCTGGAGGCGGGAGGGCCTCACAGATACGCAGTATTTT. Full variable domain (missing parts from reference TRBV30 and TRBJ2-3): SQTIHQWPATLVQPVGSPLSLECTVEGTSNPNLYWYRQAAGRGLQLLFYSVGIGQISSEVPQNLSASRPQDRQFILSSKKLLLSDSGFYLCAWRREGLTDTQYFGPGTRLTVL.